Below, 23 T cell receptor beta chains from the same sample are listed, as sequenced in a study of blood T cells in healthy people across ages. For the second PCR, which ran for about 6 to 11 cycles, a sample-barcoded 5' primer and a J-beta primer mix were used. TCRdb fed the 5' RACE reads into MiXCR, producing one record per CDR3 protein. The table has around 990,000 distinct CDR3 sequences, under 30% seen once; the top ten hold 0.75%. These data also formed part of another study, on T cells of mothers and their children.

Sequenced material: blood. Receptor source: a girl aged 2-10 years in good health.

This clonotype was seen more than once but under ten times. This rearrangement joins TRBV5-6 to TRBJ2-1; a possible D gene is TRBD2 (7 bases). CDR1 SGHDT and CDR2 YYEEEE come from the germline V gene. Trimming stripped 4 bases from V and 2 bases from J, with 16 bases between. This CDR3 comprises 16 residues. In nucleotides, the CDR3 is TGTGCCAGCAGCCCTGTTGGGGGGGGGCCCTACAATGAGCAGTTCTTC. This sequence encodes CASSPVGGGPYNEQFF.

The genes are TRBV12-3 or TRBV12-4 and TRBJ2-2; no reliable D call. Trimming stripped 1 base from V and 1 base from J, with 7 bases between. The CDR3 contains 15 residues. The CDR3 region has the DNA TGTGCCAGCAGTTTAGGCCCCAAGAACACCGGGGAGCTGTTTTTT. Translation: CASSLGPKNTGELFF.

This chain links TRBV4-1 with TRBJ2-1; TRBD2 matches 13 bases. Losses at the gene ends were 2 bases for V and 7 bases for J; bases not matched to a gene: 5. Germline lookup yields CDR1 MGHRA and CDR2 YSYEKL. The CDR3 contains 16 residues. The CDR3 region is CASSQLLAGGGNEQFF. In DNA form, the CDR3 reads TGCGCCAGCAGCCAATTACTAGCGGGAGGGGGGAATGAGCAGTTCTTC.

The chain joins TRBV19 to TRBJ2-4; maybe TRBD2 (6 bases). Germline CDR1 reads LNHDA; CDR2 reads SQIVND (reference sequence). The CDR3 covers 15 residues. Trimming removed 5 bases at V and 0 bases at J, with 11 bases between. The CDR3 reads CASSVAELAKNIQYF. The CDR3 region has the DNA TGTGCCAGTAGTGTAGCGGAACTAGCCAAAAACATTCAGTACTTC.

This clonotype was observed a few times. This chain connects TRBV3-1 to TRBJ1-2; 7 bases line up with TRBD1. Germline CDR1 LGHDT, CDR2 YNNKEL (reference sequence). V was clipped by 4 bases and J by 2 bases; unmatched bases: 4. The CDR3 consists of 14 residues. Here the CDR3 reads CASSPVGGNYGYTF. The CDR3 DNA sequence: TGTGCCAGCAGCCCTGTAGGGGGCAACTATGGCTACACCTTC.

This clonotype has more than one count but fewer than ten. The V call is TRBV20-1, the J call TRBJ2-5, with TRBD2 matching 9 bases. Judging by the DNA end, TRBJ2-1 fits better; the J call may be wrong. CDR1 is DFQATT and CDR2 is SNEGSKA in the germline V gene (reference sequence). This CDR3 contains 14 residues. CDR3 in DNA: TGCAGTGCTAGAGAAGGCGGGAGGGTAGGTTGGCAGTTCTTC. Translating it yields CSAREGGRVGWQFF.

The genes are TRBV27 and TRBJ1-1; possibly TRBD1 for D (6 bases). Germline V CDR1 and CDR2: MNHEY, SMNVEV (reference sequence). Trimming took off 8 bases at V and 9 bases at J, with 19 bases between the two ends. The CDR3 runs 13 residues. This chain's CDR3 is CASHLSSGAQAFF. The CDR3 DNA follows: TGTGCCAGCCACTTAAGCTCGGGGGCGCAAGCTTTCTTT.

This clonotype has just a few counts. CDR3 sequence (DNA): TGTGCCGGCCGTGGACAGCAGGGTAGTGGGTGGCACATTCAGTACTTC. Translation gives CAGRGQQGSGWHIQYF. The V gene is TRBV6-1, the J gene TRBJ2-4; D might be TRBD1 (6 bases). V was clipped by 11 bases and J by 8 bases, with 28 bases between them. CDR1 is MNHNS and CDR2 is SASEGT in the germline V gene. The CDR3 runs to 16 residues.

This clonotype was found a few times. V gene TRBV29-1 combines with J gene TRBJ2-1; D is possibly TRBD1 or TRBD2 (5 bases each). Deletions cut 7 bases from V and 7 bases from J, with 20 bases between. The CDR3 spans 14 residues. The V gene's germline CDR1 is SQVTM and CDR2 ANQGSEA. This chain's CDR3 is CSGAGSLVLNEQFF. The DNA of the CDR3 is TGCAGCGGAGCAGGGAGTCTGGTTCTAAATGAGCAGTTCTTC.

This clonotype was observed a few times. This sequence joins TRBV4-1 and TRBJ2-5, with D tentatively TRBD2 (6 bases). CDR1 and CDR2 from the germline V gene are MGHRA and YSYEKL. There are 14 residues in the CDR3. Trimming pared 1 base from V and 5 bases from J, leaving 11 bases between. The CDR3 bases are TGCGCCAGCAGCCAAGTGGAGGGGAGGGAGACCCAGTACTTC. Translated, it gives CASSQVEGRETQYF.

The chain couples TRBV4-1 to TRBJ2-1; 10 positions match TRBD2. The CDR3 contains 20 residues. Losses at the gene ends were 3 bases for V and 2 bases for J; bases not matched to a gene: 16. CDR1 and CDR2 from the germline V gene are MGHRA and YSYEKL. CDR3 sequence reads: CASSQQLLAGVKGAYNEQFF. Here the CDR3 DNA reads TGCGCCAGCAGCCAGCAGTTGCTAGCGGGAGTTAAAGGGGCCTACAATGAGCAGTTCTTC.

The CDR3 DNA is TGTGCCAGCAGCTTAGTTATGACAGCCTACGAGCAGTACTTC. Translated: CASSLVMTAYEQYF. The J gene is TRBJ2-7, the V gene TRBV7-2; a weak D match, TRBD1 (5 bases). From germline, CDR1 is SGHTA and CDR2 FQGNSA. CDR3 length: 14 amino acids. Between the trimmed V and J ends, which lost 1 base and 2 bases, there was a span of 9 bases.

The rearrangement joins TRBV20-1 to TRBJ1-5, with 10 bases identical to TRBD1. This CDR3 is built from 14 residues. Trimming cost V 1 base and J 6 bases; bases outside gene matches: 3. The germline CDR1 and CDR2 sequences are DFQATT and SNEGSKA (reference sequence). The CDR3 spells CSARGGTGVQPQHF. CDR3 DNA sequence: TGCAGTGCTAGAGGGGGGACAGGGGTTCAGCCCCAGCATTTT.

This clonotype was counted only a few times. This may be a read error, as it is one base from a much larger clone. Here the CDR3 omits its conserved ending phenylalanine or tryptophan, so a read error is the likely source. The J gene is TRBJ2-2, the V gene TRBV20-1, with 8 nucleotides matching TRBD2. The CDR3 totals 16 residues. V gave up 0 bases and J gave up 5 bases; unmatched junction bases: 8. Germline lookup yields CDR1 DFQATT and CDR2 SNEGSKA (reference sequence). As DNA, the CDR3 is TGCAGTGCTAGAGATCGGGCTAGCGGGTTGACCGGGGAGCTGTTTATT. It translates to CSARDRASGLTGELFI.

The chain employs TRBV20-1 and TRBJ2-1; possibly TRBD1 for D (5 bases). The CDR3 has 13 amino acids. The V end lost 5 bases, the J end lost 3 bases, and 11 bases lay between the germline ends. Germline CDR1 and CDR2: DFQATT and SNEGSKA (reference sequence). DNA for the CDR3: TGCAGTGCTGAAGTACAGGACTACAATGAGCAGTTCTTC. Residues: CSAEVQDYNEQFF.

J is TRBJ2-7 and V is TRBV12-3 or TRBV12-4; no clear D. Deletions cut 2 bases from V and 3 bases from J, with 14 bases between. This CDR3 region has 15 residues. Here the CDR3 reads CASSLSDEPIYEQYF. DNA for the CDR3: TGTGCCAGCAGTTTATCGGATGAACCGATCTACGAGCAGTACTTC.

This rearrangement joins TRBV20-1 to TRBJ2-1; D ambiguous. The DNA end is a closer match to TRBJ2-7, so the J assignment may be wrong. Germline V gene data show CDR1 as DFQATT and CDR2 as SNEGSKA (reference sequence). This CDR3 is built from 14 residues. Here the CDR3 DNA reads TGCAGTGCTGAAGACCAGAGCCACTCTTTCGAGCAGTACTTC. This gives the protein CSAEDQSHSFEQYF.

The chain uses TRBV12-3 or TRBV12-4 and TRBJ2-2; D is unresolved. This CDR3 contains 14 residues. V lost 1 base and J 5 bases, leaving 8 bases between the germline ends. CDR3 protein: CASSLGLKTGELFF. In DNA form, the CDR3 reads TGTGCCAGCAGTTTAGGGCTGAAGACCGGGGAGCTGTTTTTT.

This clonotype was observed a few times. The chain has TRBV10-1 and TRBJ2-5, with a tentative D call TRBD2 (6 bases). The J call may not be correct, given that the DNA end is closer to TRBJ2-1. The CDR3 loop spans 15 amino acids. Germline V lookup: CDR1 WNHNN, CDR2 SYGVQD (reference sequence). CDR3 amino acids: CASSERSGPYNEQFF. The CDR3, as DNA: TGCGCCAGCAGTGAGCGTAGCGGCCCCTACAATGAGCAGTTCTTC.

The V call is TRBV5-1, the J call TRBJ2-1; TRBD2 aligns across 8 bases. The germline V gene has CDR1 SGHRS and CDR2 YFSETQ. Trimming at V came to 5 bases and at J to 1 base, leaving 8 bases not matched to a gene. The CDR3 sequence is 16 residues long. CDR3 amino acids: CASSYRAGVSYNEQFF. Written as DNA, the CDR3 is TGCGCCAGCAGTTACCGAGCGGGAGTATCCTACAATGAGCAGTTCTTC.

The chain couples TRBV7-2 to TRBJ2-5; D uncertain. Germline values: CDR1 SGHTA, CDR2 FQGNSA. CDR3 length equals 14 residues. Trimming left V 0 bases short and J 1 base short, with 6 bases between. CDR3 residues: CASSLAYFQETQYF. The CDR3 nucleotides are TGTGCCAGCAGCTTAGCCTATTTCCAAGAGACCCAGTACTTC.

This chain connects TRBV5-1 to TRBJ2-5, with TRBD1 identical over 9 bases. Germline trimming cut 2 bases from V and 5 bases from J; bases unmatched to any gene: 10. The CDR3 loop spans 16 amino acids. The V gene's germline CDR1 is SGHRS and CDR2 YFSETQ. CDR3 bases: TGCGCCAGCAGCTTACCGGGACAGGGAATTGAGGAGACCCAGTACTTC. Its protein product is CASSLPGQGIEETQYF. The complete variable domain, with remaining parts taken from reference TRBV5-1 and TRBJ2-5, reads KAGVTQTPRYLIKTRGQQVTLSCSPISGHRSVSWYQQTPGQGLQFLFEYFSETQRNKGNFPGRFSGRQFSNSRSEMNVSTLELGDSALYLCASSLPGQGIEETQYFGPGTRLLVL.

V usage is TRBV6-2 or TRBV6-3 and J usage is TRBJ2-7, with TRBD1 matching 7 bases. The CDR3 spans 16 residues. Germline values: CDR1 MNHEY, CDR2 SVGEGT. V dropped 5 bases and J dropped 1; count of bases not matched to a gene: 11. The CDR3 protein is CASSIRQGEGSYEQYF. The CDR3 DNA reads as TGTGCCAGCAGTATTCGACAGGGAGAGGGGTCCTACGAGCAGTACTTC.